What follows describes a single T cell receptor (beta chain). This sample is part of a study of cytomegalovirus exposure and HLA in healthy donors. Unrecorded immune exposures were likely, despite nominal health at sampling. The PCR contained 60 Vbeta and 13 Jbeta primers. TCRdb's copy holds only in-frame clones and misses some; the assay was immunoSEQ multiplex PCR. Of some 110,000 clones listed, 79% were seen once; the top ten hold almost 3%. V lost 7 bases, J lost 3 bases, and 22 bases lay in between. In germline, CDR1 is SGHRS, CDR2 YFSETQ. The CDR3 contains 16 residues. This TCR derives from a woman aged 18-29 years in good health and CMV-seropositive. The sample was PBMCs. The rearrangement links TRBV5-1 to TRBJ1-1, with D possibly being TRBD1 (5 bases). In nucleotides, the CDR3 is TGCGCCAGCGGACCGGGACTCTCTCAGGTCGACACTGAAGCTTTCTTT. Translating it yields CASGPGLSQVDTEAFF.